The subject of this entry is one T cell receptor (beta chain). Its target is not known. Amplification used 60 Vbeta primers and 13 Jbeta primers. Per the original data handling: Around 80 million unique TCR beta chains, roughly 11 million of them shared, were counted by a later analysis. Profiling relied on immunoSEQ multiplex PCR, and the TCRdb table lists in-frame clones only, not all of them. That table furnishes V, J and clone size, whereas the DNA furnished D and trimming. The sample lists about 78,000 clones, approximately 88% occurring once. This entry belongs to a study of cytomegalovirus exposure and HLA in healthy donors. Study conclusions and caveats: Only CMV serostatus was available as immune exposure information. Evidence from a later analysis indicated that most CMV-associated TCR beta chains looked HLA-restricted. TCR association rates varied by HLA locus in a later analysis, with DRB1 highest and HLA-C lowest.

V gave up 5 bases and J gave up 9 bases; unmatched junction bases: 10. The CDR3 runs 14 residues. Germline values: CDR1 MDHEN, CDR2 SYDVKM. The sample consisted of PBMCs. This chain links TRBV28 with TRBJ2-1; 7 bases are a match to TRBD2. The source is a woman aged 45-65 years in good health and CMV-seronegative. CDR3 in amino acids: CASSLSGIAGEQFF. The CDR3, as DNA: TGTGCCAGCAGTCTGAGCGGGATAGCCGGTGAGCAGTTCTTC.